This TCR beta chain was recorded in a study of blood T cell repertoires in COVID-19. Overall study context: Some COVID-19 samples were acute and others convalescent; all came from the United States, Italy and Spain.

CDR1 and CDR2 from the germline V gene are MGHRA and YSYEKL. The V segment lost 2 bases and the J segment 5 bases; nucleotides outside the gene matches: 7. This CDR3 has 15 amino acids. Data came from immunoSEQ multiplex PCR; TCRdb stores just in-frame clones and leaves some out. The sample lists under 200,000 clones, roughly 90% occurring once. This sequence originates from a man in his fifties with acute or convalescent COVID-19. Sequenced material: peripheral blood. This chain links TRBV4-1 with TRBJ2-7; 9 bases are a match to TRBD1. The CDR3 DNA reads TGCGCCAGCAGCCAATCGTCACAGGGGGCCGACGAGCAGTACTTC. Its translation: CASSQSSQGADEQYF.